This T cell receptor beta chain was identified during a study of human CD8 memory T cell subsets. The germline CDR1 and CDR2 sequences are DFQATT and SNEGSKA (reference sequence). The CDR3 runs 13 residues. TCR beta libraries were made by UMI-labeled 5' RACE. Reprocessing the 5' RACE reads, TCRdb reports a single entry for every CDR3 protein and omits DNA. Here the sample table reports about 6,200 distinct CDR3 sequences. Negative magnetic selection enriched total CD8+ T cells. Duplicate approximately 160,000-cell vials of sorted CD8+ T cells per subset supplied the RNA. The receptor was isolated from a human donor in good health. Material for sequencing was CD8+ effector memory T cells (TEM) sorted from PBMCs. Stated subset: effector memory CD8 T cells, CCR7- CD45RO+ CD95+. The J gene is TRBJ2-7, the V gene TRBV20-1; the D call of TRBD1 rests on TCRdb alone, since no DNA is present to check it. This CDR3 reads CSARDRGRYEQYF.